The 27 T cell receptor beta chains presented below share a single source sample, sequenced in a study of T cell responses to AZD1222 COVID-19 vaccine. Data came from immunoSEQ multiplex PCR; TCRdb stores just in-frame clones and leaves some out. The data hold about 180,000 clones, with 70% to 90% observed a single time. The sample in question was peripheral blood, obtained 28 days after the second AZD1222 dose. The receptor source for this set is an adult who received the AZD1222 COVID-19 vaccine.

The V call is TRBV3-1 (or the pseudogene TRBV3-2), the J call TRBJ2-5, with a possible D match to TRBD2 (6 bases). The V end was cut by 4 bases, the J end by 1 base, with 16 bases between. The germline gives CDR1 LGHDT, CDR2 YNNKEL (reference sequence). This CDR3 has 16 residues. CDR3 in DNA: TGTGCCAGCAGCCGGAACTACGGGACTGCCCAAGAGACCCAGTACTTC. Translated, it gives CASSRNYGTAQETQYF.

The rearrangement uses TRBV4-2 and TRBJ2-5, with no clear D. The V end lost 5 bases, the J end lost 2 bases, and 9 bases lay between the germline ends. From germline, CDR1 is LGHNA and CDR2 YNFKEQ. The CDR3 loop spans 13 amino acids. The CDR3 here is CASSFNPQETQYF. DNA for the CDR3: TGTGCCAGCAGCTTCAACCCTCAAGAGACCCAGTACTTC.

This chain connects TRBV23-1 to TRBJ2-3; 10 nucleotides line up with TRBD1. TRBV23-1 is given ORF status, its function remaining uncertain. Losses at the gene ends were 3 bases for V and 4 bases for J; bases not matched to a gene: 16. The CDR3 sequence is 19 residues long. This chain's CDR3 is CASSHLLGQGRYLADTQYF. In DNA form, the CDR3 reads TGCGCCAGCAGTCACCTCCTGGGACAGGGGAGATACTTGGCAGATACGCAGTATTTT.

J is TRBJ2-1 and V is TRBV12-5; maybe TRBD1 (5 bases). The V end lost 11 bases, the J end lost 0 bases, and 14 bases lay between the germline ends. This CDR3 is built from 14 residues. CDR1 and CDR2 (germline): LGHNT, FRNRAP. For the CDR3, the DNA is TGTGCTGTAGGGGCGGCCAGCTCCTACAATGAGCAGTTCTTC. This codes for CAVGAASSYNEQFF.

The CDR3 protein is CASSLTPGNLADQYF. The CDR3 DNA reads TGTGCCAGCAGCTTAACCCCGGGGAATCTAGCGGACCAGTACTTC. The rearrangement links TRBV7-3 to TRBJ2-5; 7 bases match TRBD2. CDR3 size: 15 residues. Per the germline V gene, CDR1 is SGHTA and CDR2 is FQGTGA. The junction had 11 bases not matched to a gene; V was cut back by 0 bases and J by 10 bases.

V gene TRBV9 combines with J gene TRBJ1-4; TRBD1 might be the D (5 bases). The V end was cut by 0 bases, the J end by 6 bases, with 12 bases between. Germline V gives CDR1 SGDLS, CDR2 YYNGEE. The CDR3 has 15 residues. The DNA for the CDR3 is TGTGCCAGCAGCGTAGCCGCAGGGACGTATGAAAAACTGTTTTTT. Its translation: CASSVAAGTYEKLFF.

V is TRBV4-3 and J is TRBJ2-7; maybe TRBD2 (6 bases). The germline gives CDR1 LGHNA, CDR2 YSLEER. CDR3 length: 14 amino acids. Deletions cut 1 base from V and 7 bases from J, with 14 bases between. The CDR3: CASSQGLGDREQYF. CDR3 nucleotides: TGCGCCAGCAGCCAAGGACTAGGGGACCGAGAGCAGTACTTC.

This chain joins TRBV28 and TRBJ1-3, with a tentative D call TRBD1 (5 bases). V was trimmed by 5 bases and J by 4 bases, leaving 18 bases between them. This CDR3 comprises 16 residues. Per germline, CDR1 MDHEN and CDR2 SYDVKM. CDR3 DNA: TGTGCCAGCAGTGGCCGAGGGCAGGGCGGAGGAAACACCATATATTTT. Amino acids: CASSGRGQGGGNTIYF. Looking up the rest from reference TRBV28 and TRBJ1-3 gives the full variable domain: DVKVTQSSRYLVKRTGEKVFLECVQDMDHENMFWYRQDPGLGLRLIYFSYDVKMKEKGDIPEGYSVSREKKERFSLILESASTNQTSMYLCASSGRGQGGGNTIYFGEGSWLTVV.

The V and J genes are TRBV7-2 and TRBJ2-7, with 11 positions matching TRBD1. V gave up 1 base and J gave up 6 bases; unmatched junction bases: 5. The germline gives CDR1 SGHTA, CDR2 FQGNSA. The CDR3 consists of 15 residues. Here the CDR3 reads CASSLEGQGVSEQYF. For the CDR3, the DNA is TGTGCCAGCAGCTTAGAGGGACAGGGGGTCTCCGAGCAGTACTTC.

This clone occurred a few times. The chain couples TRBV5-1 to TRBJ1-2, with D perhaps matching TRBD1 (6 bases). CDR1 is SGHRS and CDR2 is YFSETQ in the germline V gene. V lost 3 bases to trimming and J lost 0 bases, with 9 bases between them. The CDR3 runs 14 residues. The CDR3 region is CASSSGTSNYGYTF. The CDR3 DNA reads as TGCGCCAGCAGCTCCGGGACATCTAACTATGGCTACACCTTC.

This chain links TRBV30 with TRBJ2-1, with D possibly matching TRBD1 (5 bases). The germline gives CDR1 GTSNPN, CDR2 SVGIG (reference sequence). The CDR3 is made up of 13 amino acids. V was clipped by 6 bases and J by 3 bases, with 12 bases between them. The CDR3 nucleotides read TGTGCCTGCACGGACACCTTCTACAATGAGCAGTTCTTC. It specifies CACTDTFYNEQFF.

This chain connects TRBV19 to TRBJ2-3; unclear D gene. The CDR3 spans 11 residues. The ends were cut back, 3 bases at V and 9 bases at J, with 7 bases in the middle. The germline V gene has CDR1 LNHDA and CDR2 SQIVND (reference sequence). This CDR3 is CASSIDWTQYF. Here the CDR3 DNA reads TGTGCCAGTAGTATCGACTGGACGCAGTATTTT.

This chain uses TRBV7-2 with TRBJ1-2; D is perhaps TRBD1 (6 bases). Trimming cost V 2 bases and J 7 bases, with 14 bases left between them. The CDR3 has 14 amino acids. Germline CDR1 reads SGHTA; CDR2 reads FQGNSA. In DNA, the CDR3 is TGTGCCAGCAGCTTATACTCAGGGGAGGCTGGCTACACCTTC. Its translation is CASSLYSGEAGYTF. Together with reference TRBV7-2 and TRBJ1-2, the CDR3 gives the full variable domain: GAGVSQSPSNKVTEKGKDVELRCDPISGHTALYWYRQSLGQGLEFLIYFQGNSAPDKSGLPSDRFSAERTGGSVSTLTIQRTQQEDSAVYLCASSLYSGEAGYTFGSGTRLTVV.

This chain joins TRBV9 and TRBJ2-5; 8 bases are shared with TRBD1. J gave up 4 bases and V 4 bases, and 6 bases lay outside the gene matches. CDR1 and CDR2 (germline): SGDLS, YYNGEE. The CDR3 extends over 14 amino acids. The CDR3 nucleotides are TGTGCCAGCAGCCCCCGGACAGGGCGAGAGACCCAGTACTTC. Amino acids: CASSPRTGRETQYF.

DNA for the CDR3: TGTGCCACCCTGGACATCTCCTACGAGCAGTACTTC. Its translation is CATLDISYEQYF. The rearrangement joins TRBV6-5 to TRBJ2-7, with D possibly TRBD1 on 5 matching bases. Trimming took off 10 bases at V and 0 bases at J, with 10 bases between the two ends. Germline CDR1 MNHEY, CDR2 SVGAGI. CDR3 length equals 12 residues.

The rearrangement joins TRBV5-6 to TRBJ1-2; 11 positions agree with TRBD1. There are 12 residues in the CDR3. Losses at the gene ends were 4 bases for V and 12 bases for J; bases not matched to a gene: 5. Germline V CDR1 and CDR2: SGHDT, YYEEEE. The CDR3 sequence: CASSRTGGDDTF. DNA of the CDR3: TGTGCCAGCAGCCGGACAGGGGGCGACGACACCTTC.

The chain couples TRBV19 to TRBJ2-7, with 9 bases identical to TRBD1. The CDR3 sequence is 16 residues long. The germline V gene encodes CDR1 LNHDA and CDR2 SQIVND (reference sequence). The junction had 11 bases not matched to a gene; V was cut back by 5 bases and J by 3 bases. The CDR3 region is CASSLLWDRVIYEQYF. DNA of the CDR3: TGTGCCAGTAGTCTTTTGTGGGACAGGGTAATCTACGAGCAGTACTTC.

This chain connects TRBV5-4 to TRBJ2-7, with 8 bases aligning to TRBD2. The V gene's germline CDR1 is SGHNT and CDR2 YYREEE (reference sequence). V dropped 4 bases and J dropped 2; count of bases not matched to a gene: 5. This CDR3 spans 14 amino acids. This chain's CDR3 is CASSPYGGAYEQYF. The DNA for the CDR3 is TGTGCCAGCAGCCCCTACGGGGGGGCCTACGAGCAGTACTTC.

J is TRBJ1-1 and V is TRBV19, with unresolved D. This CDR3 is 16 amino acids long. V was shortened by 5 bases and J by 4 bases, with 20 bases between the two germline ends. CDR1 is LNHDA and CDR2 is SQIVND in the germline V gene (reference sequence). The CDR3 region is CASSSPTGRAGTEAFF. Written as DNA, the CDR3 is TGTGCCAGTAGTTCCCCCACGGGGAGGGCGGGCACTGAAGCTTTCTTT.

The chain links TRBV9 to TRBJ2-7; possibly TRBD1 for D (6 bases). In germline, CDR1 is SGDLS, CDR2 YYNGEE. Trimming left V 0 bases short and J 6 bases short, with 10 bases between. The CDR3 extends over 13 amino acids. The CDR3 loop reads CASSVGRGSEQYF. CDR3 coding DNA: TGTGCCAGCAGCGTAGGCAGGGGAAGCGAGCAGTACTTC.

V and J are TRBV7-2 and TRBJ2-1; 11 bases are shared with TRBD2. The germline V gene has CDR1 SGHTA and CDR2 FQGNSA. The CDR3 extends over 18 amino acids. V lost 5 bases, J lost 0 bases, and 9 bases stayed unmatched. CDR3: CASSTHSGGAGSYNEQFF. The CDR3 DNA reads as TGTGCCAGCAGCACCCATAGCGGGGGGGCAGGCTCCTACAATGAGCAGTTCTTC.

This chain connects TRBV24-1 to TRBJ1-1, with D possibly TRBD1 on 5 matching bases. Germline V lookup: CDR1 KGHDR, CDR2 SFDVKD. This CDR3 contains 13 residues. V was clipped by 9 bases and J by 3 bases, with 13 bases between them. Here the CDR3 DNA reads TGTGCCACCGCAGGGACGGAGCACACTGAAGCTTTCTTT. Its translation is CATAGTEHTEAFF.

This chain joins TRBV25-1 and TRBJ2-7; D is undetermined. The CDR3 contains 13 residues. CDR1 is MGHDK, CDR2 SYGVNS, per germline. V was clipped by 6 bases and J by 1 base, with 10 bases between them. The CDR3 region has the DNA TGTGCCAGCAGCGACCCCCTATCCTACGAGCAGTACTTC. Translated: CASSDPLSYEQYF.

This clone was counted between two and nine times. The chain links TRBV4-3 to TRBJ2-7, with 11 nucleotides matching TRBD1. The CDR3 length is 16 residues. The germline gives CDR1 LGHNA, CDR2 YSLEER. Trimming cost V 0 bases and J 3 bases; bases outside gene matches: 4. CDR3 region: CASSQDRGQGVYEQYF. As DNA, the CDR3 is TGCGCCAGCAGCCAAGATAGGGGACAGGGGGTCTACGAGCAGTACTTC.

This chain connects TRBV19 to TRBJ1-3; 7 positions agree with TRBD1. CDR3 size: 15 residues. The germline CDR1 and CDR2 sequences are LNHDA and SQIVND (reference sequence). Germline trimming cut 5 bases from V and 0 bases from J; bases unmatched to any gene: 4. CDR3 in DNA: TGTGCCAGTAGTCCTCAGGGGGACTCTGGAAACACCATATATTTT. Amino acid sequence: CASSPQGDSGNTIYF.

V is TRBV19 and J is TRBJ1-3; a possible D gene is TRBD1 (6 bases). Between the trimmed V and J ends, which lost 4 bases and 2 bases, there was a span of 12 bases. Germline CDR1 and CDR2: LNHDA and SQIVND (reference sequence). This CDR3 region has 15 residues. DNA for the CDR3: TGTGCCAGTAGTACCGACGGGGGCCCTGGAAACACCATATATTTT. This sequence encodes CASSTDGGPGNTIYF.

The V and J genes are TRBV7-2 and TRBJ2-7; 8 nucleotides align to TRBD1. V was clipped by 5 bases and J by 3 bases; unmatched bases: 6. This CDR3 spans 14 amino acids. CDR1 SGHTA and CDR2 FQGNSA come from the germline V gene. CDR3 DNA: TGTGCCAGCAGCCTGGGACAGGCTATCTACGAGCAGTACTTC. Residues: CASSLGQAIYEQYF.